This T cell receptor (beta chain) appears in the sequencing data of a study of preoperative IRX-2 immunotherapy in early breast cancer. CDR3 length: 14 residues. Germline loops: CDR1 MNHEY, CDR2 SVGAGI. After removal of 8 bases from V and 7 bases from J, the junction contained 7 bases not matched to a gene. Repertoires were generated with immunoSEQ multiplex PCR, while TCRdb's copy carries only in-frame clones and drops some. The sample lists 35,000 to 55,000 clones; around 96% were seen once. The treatment here: preoperative locoregional IRX-2 cytokine immunotherapy. Preoperative locoregional IRX-2 cytokine immunotherapy was tested in the phase Ib source study.

The chain recombines TRBV6-5 with TRBJ2-2; TRBD2 agrees at 10 bases. The sequencing here drew on tumor tissue, taken after IRX-2 immunotherapy. The receptor comes from a human donor with breast cancer. This CDR3 is CASRLAGLGGELFF. The CDR3, as DNA: TGTGCCAGCCGACTAGCGGGCTTAGGCGGGGAGCTGTTTTTT.